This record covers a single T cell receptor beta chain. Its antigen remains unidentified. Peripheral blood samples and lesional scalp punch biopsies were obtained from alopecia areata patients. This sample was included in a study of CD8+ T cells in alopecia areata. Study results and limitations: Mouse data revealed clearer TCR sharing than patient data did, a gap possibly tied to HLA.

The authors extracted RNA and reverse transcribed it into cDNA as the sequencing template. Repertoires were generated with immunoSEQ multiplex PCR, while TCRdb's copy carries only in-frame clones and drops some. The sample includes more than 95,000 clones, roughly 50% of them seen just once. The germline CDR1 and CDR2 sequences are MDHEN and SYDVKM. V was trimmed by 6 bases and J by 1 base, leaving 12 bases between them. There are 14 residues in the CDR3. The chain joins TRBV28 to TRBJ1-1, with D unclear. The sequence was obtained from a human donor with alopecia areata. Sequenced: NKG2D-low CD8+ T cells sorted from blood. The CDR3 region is CASRPTGENTEAFF. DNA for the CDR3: TGTGCCAGCAGACCGACCGGGGAGAACACTGAAGCTTTCTTT.